The rows below give T cell receptor beta chains drawn from one sample of a study of immune evolution from preneoplasia to lung adenocarcinoma. TCRdb's table, derived via immunoSEQ multiplex PCR, lists solely in-frame clones and lacks some. The sample gives about 9,500 clones, 70% to 80% of which show up once; 9% to 10% is in the top ten. The material sequenced was FFPE minimally invasive lung adenocarcinoma tissue. These receptors all come from an older donor with lung adenocarcinoma. Each CDR3 is given with its conserved first and last residue. D genes are given only for firm matches. Part of the rows lack a size; the others show once, few, many or a class for expanded clones.

TRBD1	TRBJ2-4	TRBV28	few	TGTGCCAGCTGGGGACAGGGATCGGCCAAAAACATTCAGTACTTC	CASWGQGSAKNIQYF
.	TRBJ2-2	TRBV30	.	TGTGCCTGGAGTGTAACTGTCAACACCGGGGAGCTGTTTTTT	CAWSVTVNTGELFF
TRBD2	TRBJ2-7	TRBV11-2	.	TGTGCCAGCAGCTTATCCCCCCTAGGGTCGAGCGGGAGGGCCAAGCAGTACTTC	CASSLSPLGSSGRAKQYF
TRBD1	TRBJ1-3	TRBV2	.	TGTGCCAGCAGTGAAACAGGGGTGGGTGGAAACACCATATATTTT	CASSETGVGGNTIYF
.	TRBJ2-2	TRBV19	.	TGTGCCAGTAAACTCGACAGGGCGGGAGCCGGGGAGCTGTTTTTT	CASKLDRAGAGELFF
TRBD2	TRBJ2-5	TRBV11-2	.	TGTGCCAGCCACAGCGGGGCGAGGGGACTAGCGGGGGGGGAGACCCAGTACTTC	CASHSGARGLAGGETQYF
.	TRBJ1-1	TRBV6-5	few	TGTGCCAGCAGCCCTACTCAGCTGAACACTGAAGCTTTCTTT	CASSPTQLNTEAFF
.	TRBJ2-3	TRBV12-5	.	TGTGCTAGTGGTTTGGGACTCGAGCCCTCCACAGATACGCAGTATTTT	CASGLGLEPSTDTQYF
.	TRBJ2-4	TRBV2	few	TGTGCCAGCAGTCCGACAGGCGCAAAAAACATTCAGTACTTC	CASSPTGAKNIQYF
TRBD1	TRBJ1-3	TRBV10-3	.	TGTGCCATCAGTCAAAACATACAGGGGGCCAGTGGAAACACCATATATTTT	CAISQNIQGASGNTIYF
TRBD1	TRBJ1-2	TRBV2	.	TGTGCCAGCAGGGCAAGGGGGCTTGGCTACACCTTC	CASRARGLGYTF
.	TRBJ2-3	TRBV5-1	.	TGCGCCAGCAGCTTGGATATGGGGAGCACAGATACGCAGTATTTT	CASSLDMGSTDTQYF
.	TRBJ2-3	TRBV13	.	TGTGCCAGCAGCTCCTTCACAGATACGCAGTATTTT	CASSSFTDTQYF
.	TRBJ2-1	TRBV20-1	.	TGCAGTGCCCTGGGCAATGAGCAGTTCTTC	CSALGNEQFF